Listed below are T cell receptor beta chains from one sample, sequenced in a study of cytomegalovirus exposure and HLA in healthy donors. Measured with immunoSEQ multiplex PCR; TCRdb has only the in-frame clones, and not every one. The sample lists more than 95,000 clones, around a tenth seen once, with 5.8% in the top ten. Sequenced material: PBMCs. All receptors derive from a middle-aged man in good health and CMV-seropositive. The conserved cysteine and the conserved F or W are not part of the CDR3 here.

TRBJ2-5 TRBV7-9 ASSSERGGKETQY
TRBJ2-5 TRBV12-2 ASRFEQGQETQY
TRBJ2-7 TRBV2 ASSEALAAYEQY
TRBJ1-1 TRBV14 ASSQTTGWNTEAF
TRBJ2-7 TRBV27 ASRTWIAGGPYEQY
TRBJ2-3 TRBV5-1 ASSSPKGQISTDTQY
TRBJ2-2 TRBV7-9 ASSPPIAGGIGELF
TRBJ2-2 TRBV2 ASSSQGTNTGELF
TRBJ2-7 TRBV7-9 ASSLDLFGSARGHILY
TRBJ2-1 TRBV7-9 ALLAGVNDEQF
TRBJ2-2 TRBV6-4 ASGDWPNTGELF
TRBJ1-5 TRBV7-8 ASSLSPGVVSNQPQH
TRBJ2-3 TRBV4-1 ASSQVSDTQY
TRBJ1-4 TRBV30 AWSGGVNEKLF
TRBJ2-2 TRBV5-4 ASFRGGTITGELF
TRBJ2-7 TRBV7-3 ASSLSASGNYEQY
TRBJ1-3 TRBV5-4 ASSQTGFGENTIY
TRBJ1-5 TRBV6-1 ASSEVPGQGNQPQH
TRBJ2-7 TRBV5-4 ASSALAGGPGEQY
TRBJ2-7 TRBV4-1 ASSQTYRGGYEQY
TRBJ2-1 TRBV10-3 AISESGKGSYNEQF
TRBJ2-5 TRBV11-2 ASSLDNFAGGPNGQY